These 21 T cell receptor beta chains share one sample of origin, sequenced in a study of T cell changes during pregnancy in multiple sclerosis. Only in-frame clones appear in the TCRdb table, and some are missing; sequencing was by immunoSEQ multiplex PCR. Of around 65,000 clones in the sample, roughly 87% were seen once. Sequenced here: peripheral blood, sampled in the first trimester of pregnancy. The receptor set was obtained from a female donor with multiple sclerosis, enrolled in a pregnancy study.

V gene TRBV29-1 combines with J gene TRBJ2-2, with 10 bases identical to TRBD1. The length of the CDR3 is 13 residues. After removal of 6 bases from V and 7 bases from J, the junction contained 5 bases not matched to a gene. Germline CDR1 reads SQVTM; CDR2 reads ANQGSEA. CDR3 loop: CSVRQGAGGELFF. CDR3 nucleotide sequence: TGCAGCGTGAGACAGGGGGCCGGCGGGGAGCTGTTTTTT.

This chain joins TRBV18 and TRBJ2-1; 9 bases agree with TRBD1. Trimming removed 3 bases from V and 2 bases from J; junction bases left unmatched: 2. Germline CDR1 reads KGHSH; CDR2 reads LQKENI. The CDR3 length is 15 residues. In DNA, the CDR3 is TGTGCCAGCTCACCCGGGACAGGGACCTACAATGAGCAGTTCTTC. Amino acids: CASSPGTGTYNEQFF.

The V call is TRBV5-4, the J call TRBJ1-1; maybe TRBD1 (6 bases). There are 14 residues in the CDR3. The V end lost 4 bases, the J end lost 0 bases, and 10 bases lay between the germline ends. Germline V lookup: CDR1 SGHNT, CDR2 YYREEE (reference sequence). The CDR3 loop is CASSEGQLNTEAFF. The CDR3 region has the DNA TGTGCCAGCAGCGAGGGACAATTGAACACTGAAGCTTTCTTT. The variable domain in full, with the rest retrieved from reference TRBV5-4 and TRBJ1-1, is ETGVTQSPTHLIKTRGQQVTLRCSSQSGHNTVSWYQQALGQGPQFIFQYYREEENGRGNFPPRFSGLQFPNYSSELNVNALELDDSALYLCASSEGQLNTEAFFGQGTRLTVV.

The V gene is TRBV19, the J gene TRBJ1-2; no clear D. Germline-derived CDR1 and CDR2 are LNHDA and SQIVND (reference sequence). The length of the CDR3 is 13 residues. The V end lost 3 bases, the J end lost 3 bases, and 8 bases lay between the germline ends. This CDR3 is CASSMEGYYGYTF. The CDR3, as DNA: TGTGCCAGTAGTATGGAGGGATACTATGGCTACACCTTC.

The chain couples TRBV5-6 to TRBJ2-1; 8 bases are shared with TRBD1. CDR3 length: 17 residues. V was pared by 4 bases and J by 0 bases, with 9 bases of the junction left unmatched. The germline V gene has CDR1 SGHDT and CDR2 YYEEEE. CDR3 DNA: TGTGCCAGCAGCCGTCGGACAGGGATCAGCTCCTACAATGAGCAGTTCTTC. It yields the protein CASSRRTGISSYNEQFF.

This sequence joins TRBV5-1 and TRBJ2-7; a weak D match, TRBD1 (6 bases). V was trimmed by 5 bases and J by 5 bases, leaving 11 bases between them. The CDR3 sequence is 12 residues long. CDR1 SGHRS and CDR2 YFSETQ come from the germline V gene. This chain's CDR3 is CASRTGIHEQYF. The CDR3 coding sequence is TGCGCCAGCAGGACAGGTATCCACGAGCAGTACTTC.

The genes are TRBV10-3 and TRBJ2-3; 8 bases are shared with TRBD1. The CDR3 consists of 12 residues. CDR1 ENHRY and CDR2 SYGVKD come from the germline V gene. Losses at the gene ends were 8 bases for V and 4 bases for J; bases not matched to a gene: 2. Here the CDR3 reads CAIGQGADTQYF. CDR3 bases: TGTGCCATCGGACAGGGTGCAGATACGCAGTATTTT.

This clone has just a few counts. The chain has TRBV9 and TRBJ1-3; TRBD1 is a possible D gene (5 bases). Trimming took off 3 bases at V and 6 bases at J, with 22 bases between the two ends. The V gene's germline CDR1 is SGDLS and CDR2 YYNGEE. The CDR3 consists of 17 residues. The CDR3 bases are TGTGCCAGCAGCGGACCGGGGGATTTGCGGATTCAAAACACCATATATTTT. Translating it yields CASSGPGDLRIQNTIYF. Variable domain in full (rest from reference TRBV9 and TRBJ1-3): DSGVTQTPKHLITATGQRVTLRCSPRSGDLSVYWYQQSLDQGLQFLIQYYNGEERAKGNILERFSAQQFPDLHSELNLSSLELGDSALYFCASSGPGDLRIQNTIYFGEGSWLTVV.

V usage is TRBV14 and J usage is TRBJ2-7, with D tentatively TRBD1 (5 bases). V was cut by 4 bases and J by 4 bases, with 17 bases left in between. The CDR3 loop spans 15 amino acids. Looked up from germline, CDR1 is SGHDN and CDR2 is FVKESK. CDR3 protein: CASSRSAGFGYEQYF. CDR3 DNA sequence: TGTGCCAGCAGCCGAAGTGCAGGGTTCGGGTACGAGCAGTACTTC.

The chain uses TRBV5-1 and TRBJ2-2, with 8 bases identical to TRBD2. There are 17 residues in the CDR3. The germline CDR1 and CDR2 sequences are SGHRS and YFSETQ. Losses at the gene ends were 0 bases for V and 2 bases for J; bases not matched to a gene: 6. The CDR3 bases are TGCGCCAGCAGCTTGGGTTGGAGCGGGGGAAACACCGGGGAGCTGTTTTTT. It is translated as CASSLGWSGGNTGELFF.

V is TRBV7-2 and J is TRBJ2-7; the D gene is possibly TRBD2 (7 bases). Germline CDR1 reads SGHTA; CDR2 reads FQGNSA. Between the trimmed V and J ends, which lost 4 bases and 4 bases, there was a span of 20 bases. The CDR3 is made up of 16 amino acids. CDR3 sequence reads: CASSSRGAGDRYEQYF. DNA of the CDR3: TGTGCCAGCAGCTCCCGGGGGGCGGGAGATCGATACGAGCAGTACTTC.

This chain joins TRBV19 and TRBJ1-1, with 7 bases fitting TRBD1. The CDR3 totals 14 residues. Germline V gives CDR1 LNHDA, CDR2 SQIVND (reference sequence). Trimming at V came to 3 bases and at J to 10 bases, leaving 11 bases not matched to a gene. CDR3 sequence reads: CASSMAPYRGAAFF. CDR3 DNA: TGTGCCAGTAGTATGGCCCCTTACAGGGGAGCAGCTTTCTTT.

The chain has TRBV5-1 and TRBJ1-2; TRBD1 is a possible D gene (6 bases). Germline-derived CDR1 and CDR2 are SGHRS and YFSETQ. V lost 5 bases, J lost 6 bases, and 23 bases lay in between. The CDR3 length is 16 residues. The CDR3 here is CASRIDTGFSGDGYTF. The CDR3 DNA reads TGCGCCAGCAGGATAGATACAGGGTTTTCGGGCGATGGCTACACCTTC.

The chain links TRBV4-3 to TRBJ1-2, with TRBD1 matching 12 bases. This CDR3 is 16 amino acids long. CDR1 and CDR2 from the germline V gene are LGHNA and YSLEER. J gave up 4 bases and V 0 bases, and 3 bases lay outside the gene matches. CDR3 in amino acids: CASSQDWGQGAYGYTF. Here the CDR3 DNA reads TGCGCCAGCAGCCAAGATTGGGGACAGGGGGCCTATGGCTACACCTTC.

The genes are TRBV7-9 and TRBJ2-1, with a weak D call TRBD2 (6 bases). The germline V gene has CDR1 SEHNR and CDR2 FQNEAQ (reference sequence). Trimming pared 6 bases from V and 4 bases from J, leaving 10 bases between. The CDR3 covers 13 residues. CDR3 loop: CASSPGSYNEQFF. The CDR3 nucleotides are TGTGCCAGCAGTCCCGGGAGTTACAATGAGCAGTTCTTC.

This clone was recorded a few times. In DNA form, the CDR3 reads TGTGCCTGGAGTGTATCAGACAATGAGCAGTTCTTC. Residues: CAWSVSDNEQFF. The J gene is TRBJ2-1, the V gene TRBV30; no clear D gene. Germline-derived CDR1 and CDR2 are GTSNPN and SVGIG (reference sequence). Trimming removed 0 bases at V and 5 bases at J, with 5 bases between. CDR3 length: 12 amino acids. The whole variable domain, remainder taken from reference TRBV30 and TRBJ2-1, is SQTIHQWPATLVQPVGSPLSLECTVEGTSNPNLYWYRQAAGRGLQLLFYSVGIGQISSEVPQNLSASRPQDRQFILSSKKLLLSDSGFYLCAWSVSDNEQFFGPGTRLTVL.

As DNA, the CDR3 is TGTGCCAGCAGCCAAGCAGGGTCTGGGGCCAACGTCCTGACTTTC. Protein: CASSQAGSGANVLTF. The gene calls are TRBV4-2 and TRBJ2-6; D is perhaps TRBD1 (5 bases). The CDR3 is 15 amino acids. Germline V gene sequence: CDR1 LGHNA, CDR2 YNFKEQ. Between the trimmed V and J ends, which lost 1 base and 1 base, there was a span of 5 bases.

The CDR3 is CASSFTGLAASYEQYF. Here the CDR3 DNA reads TGTGCCAGCAGTTTTACGGGACTAGCGGCTTCCTACGAGCAGTACTTC. The rearrangement uses TRBV27 and TRBJ2-7, with TRBD2 matching 11 bases. V shed 3 bases, J shed 1 base, and the junction held 5 bases outside the gene matches. Germline-derived CDR1 and CDR2 are MNHEY and SMNVEV (reference sequence). The CDR3 consists of 16 residues.

This rearrangement joins TRBV30 to TRBJ1-5; the match to TRBD1 covers 10 bases. The CDR3 consists of 18 residues. The ends lost 2 bases at V and 2 bases at J; junction bases unmatched: 12. The germline CDR1 and CDR2 sequences are GTSNPN and SVGIG (reference sequence). DNA for the CDR3: TGTGCCTGGAGTACCAGAAGGACAGGGGGTATGGGCAATCAGCCCCAGCATTTT. Translated: CAWSTRRTGGMGNQPQHF.

The CDR3 sequence is CASSKQAGNTIYF. Written as DNA, the CDR3 is TGTGCCAGCAGTAAACAGGCTGGAAACACCATATATTTT. This rearrangement joins TRBV25-1 to TRBJ1-3; possible D gene TRBD1, 5 bases. There are 13 residues in the CDR3. Looked up from germline, CDR1 is MGHDK and CDR2 is SYGVNS. V shed 5 bases and J shed 2 bases, with 7 bases lying between them.

The chain carries TRBV7-2 and TRBJ2-7; 16 nucleotides align to TRBD2. Germline V CDR1 and CDR2: SGHTA, FQGNSA. The CDR3 contains 19 residues. Trimming removed 0 bases from V and 3 bases from J; junction bases left unmatched: 8. In DNA, the CDR3 is TGTGCCAGCAGCTTAGCGGGACTAGCGGGAGGGCCCTTCAGCTACGAGCAGTACTTC. This sequence encodes CASSLAGLAGGPFSYEQYF.